This T cell receptor (beta chain) was captured in a study of OX40 agonist ivuxolimab in advanced cancers. Study summary: Ivuxolimab was administered intravenously to patients at 0.01 to 10 mg/kg every 2 weeks. Study-wide results and limits: At 0.1 to 3.0 mg/kg and by week 6, clonal expansion occurred in CD4+ and CD8+ blood T cells. CD4+ T cells averaged fewer expanded clones than CD8+ T cells.

The study sampled blood at baseline, cycle 4 day 1, and cycle 7 day 1. Concerning this clone itself: Its antigen is still unknown.

TCRdb's table, derived via immunoSEQ multiplex PCR, lists solely in-frame clones and lacks some. Here the sample spans tens of thousands of clones, 75% to 90% being singletons. The germline V gene encodes CDR1 SEHNR and CDR2 FQNEAQ (reference sequence). This CDR3 is 15 amino acids long. The V gene end was trimmed by 4 bases and the J gene end by 5 bases; junction bases not matched to a gene: 4. This receptor was identified in an adult with an advanced solid tumor such as melanoma, head and neck, liver or kidney cancer. The specimen comprised CD4+ or CD8+ T cells sorted from blood, sampled in a trial of the OX40 agonist ivuxolimab. The chain carries TRBV7-9 and TRBJ2-5, with TRBD2 matching 13 bases. The CDR3 DNA is TGTGCCAGCAGCTCGGGACTAGCGGGAAGGGAGACCCAGTACTTC. Residues: CASSSGLAGRETQYF.